Listed below are T cell receptor beta chains from one sample, sequenced in a study of T-cell memory formation after mild COVID-19. Each CDR3 protein gets one entry after TCRdb re-called the 5' RACE reads with MiXCR. The repertoire holds a few hundred thousand distinct CDR3 sequences, with around 8% as singletons. Sequencing used PBMCs or a T cell subset sorted from them (not recorded which). Source of these receptors: a man aged 18 to 29 who had mild COVID-19 (a few samples of this study predate the infection). Cell type and time point are not known. Each CDR3 is given with its conserved first and last residue. The order of the fields is D gene, clone size, V gene, J gene, CDR3 DNA, CDR3 protein. The D gene is left open where the match is weak. Expanded clones are given a class, and other clones once, few, many or no size at all.

>NA|NA|TRBV4-2|TRBJ1-1
TGTGCCAGCAGCCACGCTGACAGTGAAACTGAAGCTTTCTTT
CASSHADSETEAFF
>NA|few|TRBV25-1|TRBJ1-6
TGTGCCAGCATTCGCAGGGCAGTTGCGCCGTATAATTCACCCCTCCACTTT
CASIRRAVAPYNSPLHF
>TRBD1|few|TRBV5-5|TRBJ2-3
TGTGCCAGCAGCGAAAAACAGGGGGCCATAGATACGCAGTATTTT
CASSEKQGAIDTQYF
>NA|NA|TRBV29-1|TRBJ1-2
TGCAGCGTTGAATCAGATGGCTACACCTTC
CSVESDGYTF
>TRBD1|many|TRBV5-1|TRBJ2-2
TGCGCCAGCAGCTGGCTCGGGACAGGGAGCACCGGGGAGCTGTTTTTT
CASSWLGTGSTGELFF
>TRBD1|NA|TRBV9|TRBJ1-6
TGTGCCAGCAGCGAGGGACAGGGAGTTTCACCCCTCCACTTT
CASSEGQGVSPLHF
>TRBD2|NA|TRBV12-3/TRBV12-4|TRBJ2-1
TGTGCCAGCTTACAGGGACTAGCGGGGGGGGAGCAGTTCTTC
CASLQGLAGGEQFF
>NA|few|TRBV7-2|TRBJ2-3
TGTGCCAGCAGTTTCCCAGACACAGATACGCAGTATTTT
CASSFPDTDTQYF
>NA|NA|TRBV10-3|TRBJ2-5
TGTGCCATCAGTCCGACAGGGACTATCGAGACCCAGTACTTC
CAISPTGTIETQYF
>TRBD1|few|TRBV20-1|TRBJ2-7
TGCAGTGCTAGTTTTCCGGGACAGGGCTACGAGCAGTACTTC
CSASFPGQGYEQYF
>NA|NA|TRBV25-1|TRBJ1-6
TGTGCCAGCAGTGCAATGAATGGTGGTCAGGGCTTACCCCTCCACTTT
CASSAMNGGQGLPLHF
>TRBD1|NA|TRBV12-3/TRBV12-4|TRBJ1-3
TGTGCCAGCAGTTTAGTCTCCAGAGATTGGGGACAGCCCTCTGGAAACACCATATATTTT
CASSLVSRDWGQPSGNTIYF
>NA|few|TRBV3-1|TRBJ1-2
TGTGCCAGCAGCCCTTGGGGCAGTAGTTACGGCTACACCTTC
CASSPWGSSYGYTF
>TRBD2|few|TRBV12-3/TRBV12-4|TRBJ2-5
TGTGCCAGCAGAATAAGACTAGCGGGCCAAGAGACCCAGTACTTC
CASRIRLAGQETQYF
>TRBD1|many|TRBV7-8|TRBJ2-1
TGTGCCAGCAGGGATGGGACAGGGACATACAATGAGCAGTTCTTC
CASRDGTGTYNEQFF
>TRBD1|many|TRBV5-1|TRBJ2-5
TGTGCCAGCAGCTTAGCAGGACAGGGGCAAGAGACCCAGTACTTC
CASSLAGQGQETQYF
>NA|few|TRBV18|TRBJ2-3
TGTGCCAGCTACCCGGGGGCGAGCACAGATACGCAGTATTTT
CASYPGASTDTQYF
>NA|few|TRBV12-3/TRBV12-4|TRBJ2-5
TGTGCCAGCAGTTTATCCAGGAATTTCCTGGAGACCCAGTACTTC
CASSLSRNFLETQYF
>NA|many|TRBV7-9|TRBJ2-1
TGTGCCAGCGAGTTCGGCAGGGATAATGAGCAGTTCTTC
CASEFGRDNEQFF
>TRBD1|NA|TRBV12-3/TRBV12-4|TRBJ2-5
TGTGCCAGTGGGGACAGAATCAAAGAGACCCAGTACTTC
CASGDRIKETQYF
>NA|few|TRBV7-9|TRBJ1-3
TGTGCCAGCAGCTTAGCCCAGTCTGGAAACACCATATATTTT
CASSLAQSGNTIYF
>NA|once|TRBV10-3|TRBJ2-7
TGTGCCAGTACGGGGGCAGACAACATCAACTACGAGCAGTACTTC
CASTGADNINYEQYF